This passage covers 7 T cell receptor beta chains from one sample sequenced in a study of CD8+ T cells in alopecia areata. Once RNA had been extracted, it was reverse transcribed into cDNA to act as the sequencing template. The table came from immunoSEQ multiplex PCR; TCRdb's copy has only in-frame clones and leaves some out. The sample has over 150,000 clones; 63% are singletons. The specimen was CD4+ T cells sorted from blood, collected at week 0. These receptors all come from a human donor with alopecia areata.

The sample holds a few counts of this clone. The chain links TRBV15 to TRBJ2-1; a weak D match, TRBD1 (6 bases). Deletions cut 3 bases from V and 3 bases from J, with 12 bases between. This CDR3 has 15 amino acids. The germline CDR1 and CDR2 sequences are LNHNV and YYDKDF (reference sequence). CDR3: CATSRDSQIYNEQFF. The CDR3 DNA sequence: TGTGCCACCAGCAGGGACAGTCAAATCTACAATGAGCAGTTCTTC.

This clone was observed a single time. The CDR3 here is CASSPHRESPSEQYF. CDR3 bases: TGTGCCAGCAGTCCTCACAGGGAAAGCCCATCCGAGCAGTACTTC. This chain joins TRBV28 and TRBJ2-7, with D perhaps matching TRBD1 (6 bases). The CDR3 has 15 residues. Trimming stripped 5 bases from V and 6 bases from J, with 20 bases between. Germline CDR1 MDHEN, CDR2 SYDVKM.

The chain employs TRBV30 and TRBJ2-7; D possibly corresponds to TRBD2 (6 bases). Germline CDR1 GTSNPN, CDR2 SVGIG (reference sequence). This CDR3 region has 16 residues. The V end was cut by 4 bases, the J end by 4 bases, with 23 bases between. The CDR3 reads CAWTAGSSGSLYEQYF. The CDR3 nucleotides read TGTGCCTGGACCGCCGGGTCTTCCGGGAGCCTATACGAGCAGTACTTC.

The genes are TRBV5-1 and TRBJ2-5, with 14 bases that match TRBD2. CDR3 length: 16 amino acids. Germline V CDR1 and CDR2: SGHRS, YFSETQ. With V trimmed by 0 bases and J by 5 bases, 3 bases remained unmatched. Here the CDR3 reads CASSLGTSGGMETQYF. The CDR3 DNA sequence: TGCGCCAGCAGCTTGGGGACTAGCGGGGGGATGGAGACCCAGTACTTC.

This clone appeared a single time. V and J are TRBV7-9 and TRBJ1-2; D perhaps matches TRBD1 (5 bases). Germline CDR1 reads SEHNR; CDR2 reads FQNEAQ (reference sequence). The CDR3 consists of 14 residues. V lost 5 bases and J 8 bases, leaving 18 bases between the germline ends. The CDR3 bases are TGTGCCAGCAGCGGGGACCGGGAGTTTTACGGCTACACCTTC. Its protein product is CASSGDREFYGYTF.

The chain couples TRBV7-2 to TRBJ2-3; 7 positions match TRBD1. Germline CDR1 SGHTA, CDR2 FQGNSA. Trimming removed 1 base from V and 4 bases from J; junction bases left unmatched: 11. This CDR3 is 17 amino acids long. The CDR3 region has the DNA TGTGCCAGCAGCTTAGTATCCGAGGGGGCTAGGGCAGATACGCAGTATTTT. Its protein is CASSLVSEGARADTQYF.

This chain uses TRBV29-1 with TRBJ2-1; D might be TRBD2 (5 bases). CDR3 length: 12 amino acids. The V and J ends lost 7 bases and 7 bases respectively, with 14 bases between them. The germline CDR1 and CDR2 sequences are SQVTM and ANQGSEA. The CDR3 DNA reads TGCAGCGCCGAAAATCCGGGGAATGAGCAGTTCTTC. It encodes CSAENPGNEQFF.